The rows below give T cell receptor beta chains drawn from one sample of a study of PD-1 blockade in classical Hodgkin lymphoma. TCRdb keeps only in-frame clones here, not all; method: immunoSEQ multiplex PCR. The sample holds almost 100,000 clones, roughly 92% seen once. The specimen was peripheral blood mononuclear cells (PBMCs), collected at baseline. Every receptor here comes from a human donor with classical Hodgkin lymphoma. CDR3s include the opening cysteine and the closing phenylalanine or tryptophan. D genes are given only for firm matches. The size of a clone is reported for some rows only, either as once, few or many, or as a class for expanded clones.

clone_size j_call v_call d_call cdr3_aa cdr3_nt
NA TRBJ2-4 TRBV29-1 NA CSVRTSRDIQYF TGCAGCGTTAGAACTAGCCGGGACATTCAGTACTTC
once TRBJ2-1 TRBV7-9 NA CASSRPLLWGSSYNEQFF TGTGCCAGCAGCCGACCATTACTCTGGGGCAGCTCCTACAATGAGCAGTTCTTC
NA TRBJ1-5 TRBV6-6 NA CARRLGCACSNQPQHF TGTGCCAGACGACTGGGATGCGCCTGCAGCAATCAGCCCCAGCATTTT
NA TRBJ2-5 TRBV2 TRBD1 CARRDRSETQYF TGTGCCAGAAGGGACAGGTCTGAGACCCAGTACTTC
NA TRBJ2-7 TRBV30 NA CAWSVIRGVGEQYF TGTGCCTGGAGTGTAATCAGGGGGGTTGGCGAGCAGTACTTC
NA TRBJ1-4 TRBV14 NA CASSQISQGRDEKLFF TGTGCCAGCAGCCAAATATCCCAGGGGAGAGATGAAAAACTGTTTTTT
NA TRBJ1-3 TRBV10-2 NA CASWGGYSGNTIYF TGCGCCAGCTGGGGGGGGTACTCTGGAAACACCATATATTTT
NA TRBJ1-3 TRBV19 TRBD1 CASSSDRDRGRRGGNTIYF TGTGCCAGTAGTTCGGACCGGGACAGGGGGCGCCGAGGTGGAAACACCATATATTTT
NA TRBJ2-7 TRBV27 TRBD1 CASSSLLKTGDHEQYF TGTGCCAGCAGTTCCCTCCTTAAGACAGGGGACCACGAGCAGTACTTC
NA TRBJ1-5 TRBV6-1 NA CASSEVGGINQPQHF TGTGCCAGCAGTGAAGTCGGGGGCATTAATCAGCCCCAGCATTTT
NA TRBJ2-5 TRBV11-2 TRBD2 CASSAQREGVQETQYF TGTGCCAGCAGCGCCCAGCGGGAGGGGGTCCAAGAGACCCAGTACTTC
NA TRBJ1-3 TRBV5-4 NA CASSLGGTDSGNTIYF TGTGCCAGCAGCTTGGGGGGGACGGACTCTGGAAACACCATATATTTT
NA TRBJ1-1 TRBV27 TRBD1 CASSHRQGAWTEAFF TGTGCCAGCAGTCACAGACAGGGGGCTTGGACTGAAGCTTTCTTT
NA TRBJ1-2 TRBV7-6 TRBD1 CASSSSPRGRIPYGYTF TGTGCCAGCAGCTCTAGCCCCAGGGGGCGTATACCCTATGGCTACACCTTC
NA TRBJ2-5 TRBV5-4 NA CASSRRSSQETQYF TGTGCCAGCAGCCGGAGGTCGTCCCAAGAGACCCAGTACTTC
NA TRBJ1-1 TRBV27 TRBD1 CASSLTGAAEAFF TGTGCCAGCAGTTTAACAGGGGCCGCTGAAGCTTTCTTT
NA TRBJ2-1 TRBV11-2 TRBD1 CASSLDRVTYNEQFF TGTGCCAGCAGTCTCGACAGGGTCACCTACAATGAGCAGTTCTTC
NA TRBJ2-5 TRBV15 TRBD2 CATSRVGASGRETQYF TGTGCCACCAGCAGAGTGGGTGCTAGCGGGCGGGAGACCCAGTACTTC
NA TRBJ2-1 TRBV9 TRBD2 CASSVLAGVDEQFF TGTGCCAGCAGCGTCCTAGCGGGAGTGGATGAGCAGTTCTTC
once TRBJ1-2 TRBV5-1 NA CASSHYERGVNGYTF TGCGCCAGCAGCCATTATGAACGGGGAGTGAACGGCTACACCTTC
NA TRBJ2-3 TRBV5-1 NA CASSLEGITDTQYF TGCGCCAGCAGCCTGGAGGGAATCACAGATACGCAGTATTTT
few TRBJ1-2 TRBV30 NA CAWAPGHYGYTF TGTGCCTGGGCTCCGGGACATTATGGCTACACCTTC
NA TRBJ1-2 TRBV2 TRBD1 CASRLTGGNYGYTF TGTGCCAGCAGGTTGACAGGGGGAAACTATGGCTACACCTTC
NA TRBJ2-1 TRBV28 NA CASGENGFSYNEQFF TGTGCCAGCGGAGAGAACGGGTTCTCCTACAATGAGCAGTTCTTC
once TRBJ2-1 TRBV30 NA CAWSAYSLSSYNEQFF TGTGCCTGGAGTGCCTACAGCCTGAGCTCCTACAATGAGCAGTTCTTC
NA TRBJ2-7 TRBV7-7 TRBD2 CASSPGLGASYEQYF TGTGCTAGCAGCCCTGGACTAGGGGCCTCCTACGAGCAGTACTTC
few TRBJ2-1 TRBV5-6 NA CASSRLGPVHEQFF TGTGCCAGCAGCAGACTCGGACCCGTCCATGAGCAGTTCTTC
few TRBJ2-2 TRBV29-1 TRBD2 CSVVYGGRSPGELFF TGCAGCGTTGTTTACGGCGGGAGGTCCCCCGGGGAGCTGTTTTTT
NA TRBJ2-5 TRBV19 TRBD2 CASSSRLAEEGLETQYF TGTGCCAGTAGTTCCCGACTAGCGGAGGAGGGGTTAGAGACCCAGTACTTC
NA TRBJ2-1 TRBV5-4 NA CASSSAYNEQFF TGTGCCAGCAGCTCCGCCTACAATGAGCAGTTCTTC
NA TRBJ2-1 TRBV29-1 NA CSVEDPGTTYNEQFF TGCAGCGTTGAAGATCCTGGGACCACGTACAATGAGCAGTTCTTC
NA TRBJ1-5 TRBV6-5 NA CASSYEGDQPQHF TGTGCCAGCAGTTACGAAGGGGATCAGCCCCAGCATTTT
NA TRBJ1-2 TRBV19 NA CASSIGSAGTYGYTF TGTGCCAGTAGTATAGGTTCAGCGGGGACCTATGGCTACACCTTC
NA TRBJ1-3 TRBV28 NA CASRGQGLSGNTIYF TGTGCCAGCAGGGGGCAGGGCCTCTCTGGAAACACCATATATTTT
NA TRBJ2-7 TRBV28 NA CASRAGTRLSYEQYF TGTGCCAGCAGAGCCGGGACCCGGCTTTCCTACGAGCAGTACTTC
NA TRBJ2-3 TRBV6-5 NA CASRRPGGVTDTQYF TGTGCCAGCAGACGTCCCGGGGGCGTGACAGATACGCAGTATTTT
NA TRBJ1-1 TRBV9 NA CASSVGRAGNTEAFF TGTGCCAGCAGCGTAGGTAGGGCGGGGAACACTGAAGCTTTCTTT
NA TRBJ1-1 TRBV4-1 NA CASSGEGTEAFF TGCGCCAGCAGCGGGGAGGGCACTGAAGCTTTCTTT
NA TRBJ1-5 TRBV28 TRBD1 CASSSRTGVGHQPQHF TGTGCCAGCAGTTCGAGGACAGGGGTGGGGCATCAGCCCCAGCATTTT
NA TRBJ2-1 TRBV28 NA CASSFGPDISYNEQFF TGTGCCAGCAGTTTTGGGCCAGACATCTCCTACAATGAGCAGTTCTTC
NA TRBJ1-2 TRBV9 NA CASSVPGNGYTF TGTGCCAGCAGCGTACCAGGGAATGGCTACACCTTC
NA TRBJ1-4 TRBV19 TRBD1 CASSIRGFTNEKLFF TGTGCCAGTAGTATCAGGGGGTTCACTAATGAAAAACTGTTTTTT
NA TRBJ1-5 TRBV19 TRBD1 CASTPDGTGFQPQHF TGTGCCAGTACCCCCGATGGGACAGGGTTTCAGCCCCAGCATTTT
NA TRBJ2-7 TRBV5-4 NA CASSHRADPSSYEQYF TGTGCCAGCAGCCATAGAGCTGACCCGAGCTCCTACGAGCAGTACTTC
NA TRBJ2-7 TRBV30 NA CAWSVYRVGVISYEQYF TGTGCCTGGAGTGTATATCGTGTCGGCGTCATCTCCTACGAGCAGTACTTC
NA TRBJ2-7 TRBV5-1 NA CASSLAAQQGAEQYF TGCGCCAGCAGCTTGGCTGCACAACAGGGCGCCGAGCAGTACTTC
NA TRBJ2-2 TRBV6-6 TRBD1 CASHPTGVTGELFF TGTGCCAGTCACCCGACAGGGGTCACCGGGGAGCTGTTTTTT
NA TRBJ2-7 TRBV28 NA CASLGTLPSYEQYF TGTGCCAGTTTAGGGACATTACCATCCTACGAGCAGTACTTC
NA TRBJ1-2 TRBV25-1 TRBD1 CASSGRNNRGKNGYTF TGTGCCAGCAGTGGTAGAAATAACAGGGGCAAGAATGGCTACACCTTC
NA TRBJ1-4 TRBV6-5 NA CASSYLFPIIYEKLFF TGTGCCAGCAGTTACTTGTTCCCGATAATTTATGAAAAACTGTTTTTT
few TRBJ2-7 TRBV6-1 NA CASSDLRGYEQYF TGTGCCAGCAGTGATCTCAGGGGTTACGAGCAGTACTTC
NA TRBJ1-3 TRBV6-5 TRBD1 CASSLNPGGSGNTIYF TGTGCCAGCAGTTTAAACCCAGGGGGCTCTGGAAACACCATATATTTT